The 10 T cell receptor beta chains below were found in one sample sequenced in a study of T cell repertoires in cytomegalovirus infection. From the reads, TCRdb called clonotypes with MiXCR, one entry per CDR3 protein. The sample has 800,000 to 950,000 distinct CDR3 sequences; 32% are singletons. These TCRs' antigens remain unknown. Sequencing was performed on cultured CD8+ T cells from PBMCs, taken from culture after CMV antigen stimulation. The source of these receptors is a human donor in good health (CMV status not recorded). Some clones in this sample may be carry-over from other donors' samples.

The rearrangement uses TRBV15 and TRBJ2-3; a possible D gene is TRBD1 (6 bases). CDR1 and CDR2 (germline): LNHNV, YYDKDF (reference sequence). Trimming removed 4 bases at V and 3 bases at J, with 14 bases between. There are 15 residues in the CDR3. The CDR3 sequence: CATSTRGLGTDTQYF. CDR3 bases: TGTGCCACCAGCACCAGGGGTCTTGGAACAGATACGCAGTATTTT.

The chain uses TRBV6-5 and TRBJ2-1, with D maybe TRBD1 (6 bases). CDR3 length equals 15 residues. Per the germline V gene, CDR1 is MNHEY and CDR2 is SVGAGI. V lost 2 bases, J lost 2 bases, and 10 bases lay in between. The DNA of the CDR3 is TGTGCCAGCAGTTACACAGGGTCGGCCTACAATGAGCAGTTCTTC. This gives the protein CASSYTGSAYNEQFF.

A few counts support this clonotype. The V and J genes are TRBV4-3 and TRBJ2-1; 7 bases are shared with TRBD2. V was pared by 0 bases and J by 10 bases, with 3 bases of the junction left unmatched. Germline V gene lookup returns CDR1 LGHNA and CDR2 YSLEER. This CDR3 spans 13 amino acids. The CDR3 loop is CASSQETAGEQFF. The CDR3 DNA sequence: TGCGCCAGCAGCCAAGAAACAGCGGGAGAGCAGTTCTTC.

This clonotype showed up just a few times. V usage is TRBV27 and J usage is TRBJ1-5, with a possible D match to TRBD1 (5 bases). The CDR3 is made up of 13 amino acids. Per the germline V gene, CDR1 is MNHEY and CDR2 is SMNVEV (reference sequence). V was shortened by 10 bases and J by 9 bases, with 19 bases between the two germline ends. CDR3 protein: CATQSGPRGPQHF. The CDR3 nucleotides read TGTGCCACCCAATCGGGACCGCGTGGGCCCCAGCATTTT.

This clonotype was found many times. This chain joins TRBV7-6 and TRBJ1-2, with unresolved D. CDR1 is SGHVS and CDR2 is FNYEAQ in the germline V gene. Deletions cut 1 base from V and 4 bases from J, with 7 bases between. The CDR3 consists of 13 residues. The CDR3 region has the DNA TGTGCCAGCAGCTTAGAGAGAACCTATGGCTACACCTTC. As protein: CASSLERTYGYTF.

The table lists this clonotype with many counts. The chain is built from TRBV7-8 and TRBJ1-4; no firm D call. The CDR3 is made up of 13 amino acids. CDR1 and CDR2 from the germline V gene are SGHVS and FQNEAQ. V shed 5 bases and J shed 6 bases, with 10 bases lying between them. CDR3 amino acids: CASSMPSDEKLFF. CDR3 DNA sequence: TGTGCCAGCAGCATGCCCTCAGATGAAAAACTGTTTTTT.

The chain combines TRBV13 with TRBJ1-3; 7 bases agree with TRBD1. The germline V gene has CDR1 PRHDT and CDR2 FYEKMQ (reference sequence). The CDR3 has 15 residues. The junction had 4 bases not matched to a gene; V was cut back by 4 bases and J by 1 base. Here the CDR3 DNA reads TGTGCCAGCAGCTCGGGACAGATTTCTGGAAACACCATATATTTT. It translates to CASSSGQISGNTIYF.

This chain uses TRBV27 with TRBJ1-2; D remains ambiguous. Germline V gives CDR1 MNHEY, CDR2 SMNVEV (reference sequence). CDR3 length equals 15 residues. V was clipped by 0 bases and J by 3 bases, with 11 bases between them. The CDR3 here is CASSLSGLMDYGYTF. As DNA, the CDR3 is TGTGCCAGCAGTTTATCAGGGTTGATGGACTATGGCTACACCTTC.

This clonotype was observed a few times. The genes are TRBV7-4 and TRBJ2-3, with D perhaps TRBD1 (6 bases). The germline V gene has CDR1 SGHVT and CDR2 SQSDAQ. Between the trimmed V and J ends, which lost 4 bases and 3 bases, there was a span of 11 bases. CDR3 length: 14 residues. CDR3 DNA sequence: TGTGCCAGCAGCTACGACAGGTGGACAGATACGCAGTATTTT. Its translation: CASSYDRWTDTQYF. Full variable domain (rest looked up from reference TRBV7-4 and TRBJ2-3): GAGVSQSPRYKVAKRGRDVALRCDSISGHVTLYWYRQTLGQGSEVLTYSQSDAQRDKSGRPSGRFSAERPERSVSTLKIQRTEQGDSAVYLCASSYDRWTDTQYFGPGTRLTVL.

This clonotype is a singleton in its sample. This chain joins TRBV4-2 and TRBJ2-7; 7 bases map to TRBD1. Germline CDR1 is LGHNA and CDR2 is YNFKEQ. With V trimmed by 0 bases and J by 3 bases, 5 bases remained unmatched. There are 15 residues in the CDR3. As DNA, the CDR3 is TGTGCCAGCAGCCAAGAGGGACAGTTTGTCTACGAGCAGTACTTC. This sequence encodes CASSQEGQFVYEQYF.